Following are 32 T cell receptor beta chains from one sample sequenced in a study of T cells in Graves' hyperthyroidism and ophthalmopathy. Amplified regions were TCR beta CDR3 sequences from RNA transcripts. TCR CDR3 underwent first-round RT-PCR with the HTBI primer set. TCRdb re-analysed the multiplex PCR reads in MiXCR, keeping a single row per CDR3 protein. The table has roughly 240,000 distinct CDR3 sequences, around 17% seen once. The sample consisted of blood. All receptors derive from a woman aged 18-29 years with Graves' ophthalmopathy.

This clonotype showed up many times. J is TRBJ1-6 and V is TRBV7-9; D is unresolved. The CDR3 spans 15 residues. Germline V gene data show CDR1 as SEHNR and CDR2 as FQNEAQ (reference sequence). V gave up 1 base and J gave up 8 bases, with 12 bases separating them. In DNA form, the CDR3 reads TGTGCCAGCAGCTTAGGAGGAGGTTTGGATTCACCCCTCCACTTT. Translation: CASSLGGGLDSPLHF.

This clonotype came up many times. The chain combines TRBV30 with TRBJ2-3; TRBD2 agrees at 10 bases. V lost 3 bases, J lost 0 bases, and 15 bases stayed unmatched. The germline V gene encodes CDR1 GTSNPN and CDR2 SVGIG (reference sequence). The CDR3 runs to 19 residues. In DNA, the CDR3 is TGTGCCTGGAGAAGCCCCACCTGGACTAGCGGCCATAGCACAGATACGCAGTATTTT. It is translated as CAWRSPTWTSGHSTDTQYF.

This clonotype was detected ten times or more. J is TRBJ2-1 and V is TRBV28, with TRBD2 matching 11 bases. V dropped 5 bases and J dropped 4; count of bases not matched to a gene: 10. CDR3 length: 17 residues. Germline CDR1 and CDR2: MDHEN and SYDVKM. This CDR3 is CASSVHPGLAEYNEQFF. In DNA form, the CDR3 reads TGTGCCAGCAGTGTGCACCCGGGACTAGCGGAGTACAATGAGCAGTTCTTC.

This clonotype was seen at least ten times. The rearrangement uses TRBV10-3 and TRBJ2-3; a possible D gene is TRBD2 (6 bases). CDR1 and CDR2 from the germline V gene are ENHRY and SYGVKD. The V gene lost 6 bases and the J gene lost 5 bases, with 15 bases spanning the gap. This CDR3 has 14 residues. CDR3 loop: CAIRERDSGDTQYF. The CDR3 nucleotides read TGTGCCATCAGAGAACGGGACTCAGGAGATACGCAGTATTTT.

This clonotype was detected many times. The CDR3 loop is CASSEIQGAPTRATEAFF. In DNA form, the CDR3 reads TGTGCCAGCAGTGAAATTCAGGGGGCTCCTACAAGAGCCACTGAAGCTTTCTTT. The rearrangement uses TRBV6-1 and TRBJ1-1; TRBD1 aligns across 8 bases. The CDR3 runs to 18 residues. V lost 2 bases, J lost 4 bases, and 15 bases stayed unmatched. Germline CDR1 MNHNS, CDR2 SASEGT.

This clonotype was detected ten times or more. The chain carries TRBV2 and TRBJ1-2; D ambiguous. CDR3 length: 12 amino acids. Trimming pared 4 bases from V and 11 bases from J, leaving 14 bases between. Germline CDR1 is SNHLY and CDR2 is FYNNEI. The CDR3 nucleotides read TGTGCCAGCAGTGTTGAAGGGCTCTTTTACACCTTC. Translation gives CASSVEGLFYTF.

This clonotype has ten or more counts. The chain is built from TRBV30 and TRBJ1-4, with D tentatively TRBD1 (6 bases). The CDR3 is 18 residues long. Germline CDR1 and CDR2: GTSNPN and SVGIG (reference sequence). V lost 2 bases, J lost 4 bases, and 23 bases lay in between. CDR3 nucleotide sequence: TGTGCCTGGAGTATTAGCAGGGGACGGACTATTGTTAATGAAAAACTGTTTTTT. Protein: CAWSISRGRTIVNEKLFF. Full variable domain (rest looked up from reference TRBV30 and TRBJ1-4): SQTIHQWPATLVQPVGSPLSLECTVEGTSNPNLYWYRQAAGRGLQLLFYSVGIGQISSEVPQNLSASRPQDRQFILSSKKLLLSDSGFYLCAWSISRGRTIVNEKLFFGSGTQLSVL.

In this sample, this clonotype turned up many times. This rearrangement joins TRBV11-2 to TRBJ2-1; 8 bases agree with TRBD1. CDR3 length: 17 amino acids. With 0 bases clipped from V and 9 bases from J, the junction kept 13 bases outside the gene matches. Germline V gene lookup returns CDR1 SGHAT and CDR2 FQNNGV. Here the CDR3 DNA reads TGTGCCAGCAGCTTAGATCTAGGTAGAGGGGGGACAGGTGAGCAGTTCTTC. Translated, it gives CASSLDLGRGGTGEQFF.

This clonotype was found many times. The rearrangement joins TRBV19 to TRBJ1-5, with 11 nucleotides matching TRBD1. The germline V gene has CDR1 LNHDA and CDR2 SQIVND (reference sequence). This CDR3 spans 15 amino acids. Unmatched junction bases numbered 3, after V lost 5 bases and J lost 3 bases. The CDR3 coding sequence is TGTGCCAGTAGTGGGACAGGGGGGCCCAATCAGCCCCAGCATTTT. This translates into CASSGTGGPNQPQHF.

J is TRBJ2-7 and V is TRBV19; 8 bases fit TRBD1. V lost 2 bases, J lost 0 bases, and 0 bases stayed unmatched. Germline assignment: CDR1 LNHDA and CDR2 SQIVND (reference sequence). This CDR3 has 14 residues. The CDR3 nucleotides are TGTGCCAGTAGTATAACAGGGGGCTCCTACGAGCAGTACTTC. Translated, it gives CASSITGGSYEQYF.

This clonotype has ten or more counts. J is TRBJ2-5 and V is TRBV20-1, with 9 bases matching TRBD2. The CDR3 spans 12 residues. The ends lost 5 bases at V and 5 bases at J; junction bases unmatched: 3. Germline lookup yields CDR1 DFQATT and CDR2 SNEGSKA (reference sequence). CDR3 DNA sequence: TGCAGTGCTGAAAGCGGGGGGGAGACCCAGTACTTC. Protein sequence: CSAESGGETQYF.

At least ten counts were recorded for this clonotype. The chain joins TRBV7-9 to TRBJ1-1; D gene ambiguous. The V end lost 1 base, the J end lost 0 bases, and 9 bases lay between the germline ends. CDR1 and CDR2 (germline): SEHNR, FQNEAQ (reference sequence). CDR3 size: 15 residues. This CDR3 reads CASSLGVGVNTEAFF. The CDR3, as DNA: TGTGCCAGCAGCTTAGGGGTCGGCGTGAACACTGAAGCTTTCTTT.

The rearrangement joins TRBV7-2 to TRBJ2-2; 12 bases align to TRBD2. CDR3 length equals 17 residues. CDR1 is SGHTA, CDR2 FQGNSA, per germline. The V gene end was trimmed by 0 bases and the J gene end by 2 bases; junction bases not matched to a gene: 1. CDR3 bases: TGTGCCAGCAGCTTAGCGACTAGCGGGGGAAACACCGGGGAGCTGTTTTTT. Translation: CASSLATSGGNTGELFF.

The table lists this clonotype with many counts. V is TRBV5-6 and J is TRBJ2-3; TRBD2 matches 7 bases. From germline, CDR1 is SGHDT and CDR2 YYEEEE. Losses at the gene ends were 0 bases for V and 6 bases for J; bases not matched to a gene: 10. CDR3 size: 16 residues. CDR3 bases: TGTGCCAGCAGCTTGGTTCAGCGGGGAGGATGGGATACGCAGTATTTT. Its translation: CASSLVQRGGWDTQYF.

This clonotype was seen repeatedly, ten times or more. The chain combines TRBV2 with TRBJ2-3; 12 positions match TRBD2. Looked up from germline, CDR1 is SNHLY and CDR2 is FYNNEI. Trimming at V came to 7 bases and at J to 5 bases, leaving 7 bases not matched to a gene. This CDR3 has 15 residues. In nucleotides, the CDR3 is TGTGCCAGCACCCTAGCGGGGGGGCATGGAGATACGCAGTATTTT. Its translation is CASTLAGGHGDTQYF. Looking up the rest from reference TRBV2 and TRBJ2-3 gives the full variable domain: EPEVTQTPSHQVTQMGQEVILRCVPISNHLYFYWYRQILGQKVEFLVSFYNNEISEKSEIFDDQFSVERPDGSNFTLKIRSTKLEDSAMYFCASTLAGGHGDTQYFGPGTRLTVL.

This clonotype was seen ten or more times. The chain carries TRBV7-9 and TRBJ2-3; weak D call: TRBD2 (6 bases). V shed 6 bases and J shed 3 bases, with 16 bases lying between them. Per germline, CDR1 SEHNR and CDR2 FQNEAQ (reference sequence). The CDR3 loop spans 15 amino acids. CDR3 bases: TGTGCCAGCAGGCCTCGGGACTCATTTACAGATACGCAGTATTTT. Protein sequence: CASRPRDSFTDTQYF.

This clonotype occurred many times. This chain links TRBV7-9 with TRBJ2-1; tentative D call: TRBD2 (5 bases). The CDR3 totals 14 residues. The V and J ends lost 1 base and 6 bases respectively, with 10 bases between them. Germline V gene sequence: CDR1 SEHNR, CDR2 FQNEAQ (reference sequence). CDR3 loop: CASSLGGLRNEQFF. DNA of the CDR3: TGTGCCAGCAGCTTAGGAGGACTCCGCAATGAGCAGTTCTTC.

The rearrangement links TRBV25-1 to TRBJ2-3; TRBD2 matches at 8 bases. Germline CDR1 MGHDK, CDR2 SYGVNS. The CDR3 is 17 amino acids. Unmatched junction bases numbered 10, after V lost 4 bases and J lost 1 base. The CDR3 DNA reads as TGTGCCAGCAGTGCTTATCCCGGGACTAGGGGCACAGATACGCAGTATTTT. Protein sequence: CASSAYPGTRGTDTQYF. Together with reference TRBV25-1 and TRBJ2-3, the CDR3 gives the full variable domain: EADIYQTPRYLVIGTGKKITLECSQTMGHDKMYWYQQDPGMELHLIHYSYGVNSTEKGDLSSESTVSRIRTEHFPLTLESARPSHTSQYLCASSAYPGTRGTDTQYFGPGTRLTVL.

This clonotype was recorded at least ten times. The chain carries TRBV27 and TRBJ1-2; a possible D gene is TRBD1 (5 bases). CDR1 and CDR2 (germline): MNHEY, SMNVEV (reference sequence). The CDR3 is made up of 15 amino acids. Trimming stripped 4 bases from V and 5 bases from J, with 17 bases between. The CDR3 loop reads CASSSTSAGAYGYTF. The CDR3 DNA reads as TGTGCCAGCAGTTCAACCTCCGCCGGGGCTTATGGCTACACCTTC.

Many counts were recorded for this clonotype. The genes are TRBV5-1 and TRBJ1-4; TRBD1 might be the D (6 bases). This CDR3 spans 16 amino acids. The germline CDR1 and CDR2 sequences are SGHRS and YFSETQ. Trimming removed 5 bases from V and 2 bases from J, with 16 bases in between. The CDR3 DNA is TGCGCCAGCAGTTTGCGGGGGCAGGGGACTAATGAAAAACTGTTTTTT. It yields the protein CASSLRGQGTNEKLFF.

This clonotype was seen a few times. The chain couples TRBV9 to TRBJ2-3; no clear D gene. Germline CDR1 and CDR2: SGDLS and YYNGEE. The CDR3 sequence is 13 residues long. V lost 4 bases and J lost 2, with 8 bases in between. CDR3 sequence (DNA): TGTGCCAGCAGCTCGCAACACACAGATACGCAGTATTTT. This encodes CASSSQHTDTQYF.

In this sample, this clonotype turned up many times. The CDR3 sequence: CASSPLGLAGGSGYEQYF. The CDR3 DNA follows: TGTGCCAGCAGCCCACTGGGGCTAGCGGGAGGTTCTGGGTACGAGCAGTACTTC. The chain uses TRBV7-2 and TRBJ2-7; TRBD2 matches at 11 bases. The CDR3 length is 18 residues. The germline gives CDR1 SGHTA, CDR2 FQGNSA. The junction had 16 bases not matched to a gene; V was cut back by 5 bases and J by 4 bases.

This rearrangement joins TRBV6-2 or TRBV6-3 to TRBJ1-2; tentatively, D is TRBD1 (5 bases). This CDR3 contains 15 residues. Germline CDR1 reads MNHEY; CDR2 reads SVGEGT. Trimming cost V 6 bases and J 2 bases, with 16 bases left between them. The CDR3 region is CASSELTGGNYGYTF. As DNA, the CDR3 is TGTGCCAGCAGCGAATTAACAGGAGGGAACTATGGCTACACCTTC.

In this sample, this clonotype turned up many times. One end of the junction fails to match germline, which may point to a read error. The rearrangement uses TRBV30 and TRBJ2-1; TRBD2 aligns across 9 bases. Germline V CDR1 and CDR2: GTSNPN, SVGIG (reference sequence). This CDR3 has 16 amino acids. CDR3 amino acids: CAWSAVLTGTSNKQFF. The CDR3, as DNA: TGTGCCTGGAGTGCCGTTTTGACAGGGACTAGCAATAAGCAGTTCTTC.

This clonotype showed up many times. This CDR3 is CASRMGAEYTEAFF. The DNA for the CDR3 is TGTGCCAGTAGGATGGGGGCCGAGTACACTGAAGCTTTCTTT. The chain employs TRBV6-4 and TRBJ1-1, with D perhaps matching TRBD1 (6 bases). Germline V gene lookup returns CDR1 MRHNA and CDR2 SNTAGT. The CDR3 contains 14 residues. Trimming stripped 9 bases from V and 3 bases from J, with 17 bases between.

Ten or more counts support this clonotype. The chain recombines TRBV28 with TRBJ2-1; 9 bases are a match to TRBD1. Germline V gene data show CDR1 as MDHEN and CDR2 as SYDVKM. Trimming at V came to 4 bases and at J to 3 bases, leaving 7 bases not matched to a gene. CDR3 length: 16 amino acids. The CDR3 coding sequence is TGTGCCAGCAGTTACAGGGGGCTAAGTTTCTACAATGAGCAGTTCTTC. Residues: CASSYRGLSFYNEQFF. The whole variable domain, filled in from reference TRBV28 and TRBJ2-1, reads DVKVTQSSRYLVKRTGEKVFLECVQDMDHENMFWYRQDPGLGLRLIYFSYDVKMKEKGDIPEGYSVSREKKERFSLILESASTNQTSMYLCASSYRGLSFYNEQFFGPGTRLTVL.

Ten or more counts support this clonotype. The chain uses TRBV6-2 or TRBV6-3 and TRBJ2-3, with a tentative D call TRBD1 (6 bases). This CDR3 is built from 16 residues. Germline V gene data show CDR1 as MNHEY and CDR2 as SVGEGT. Trimming left V 0 bases short and J 3 bases short, with 13 bases between. The chain's CDR3 is CASSYSDRMTTDTQYF. CDR3 in DNA: TGTGCCAGCAGTTACTCGGACAGAATGACTACAGATACGCAGTATTTT.

This clonotype was observed many times. The gene calls are TRBV27 and TRBJ2-7, with 9 bases fitting TRBD1. Germline values: CDR1 MNHEY, CDR2 SMNVEV (reference sequence). V lost 2 bases and J lost 6; bases outside the gene matches: 14. CDR3 length equals 17 residues. Here the CDR3 reads CASSLEHPGTGKAEQYF. In DNA form, the CDR3 reads TGTGCCAGCAGTTTAGAACACCCCGGGACAGGGAAAGCCGAGCAGTACTTC.

There are many counts of this clonotype. The chain links TRBV7-9 to TRBJ1-4; 9 bases line up with TRBD1. This CDR3 contains 15 residues. Germline V gives CDR1 SEHNR, CDR2 FQNEAQ (reference sequence). V shed 5 bases and J 5 bases; nucleotides not matched to a gene: 6. The CDR3 nucleotides read TGTGCCAGCAGCCAATTCGGACAGGGGAATGAAAAACTGTTTTTT. This codes for CASSQFGQGNEKLFF. Combining the CDR3 with reference TRBV7-9 and TRBJ1-4 gives the whole variable domain DTGVSQNPRHKITKRGQNVTFRCDPISEHNRLYWYRQTLGQGPEFLTYFQNEAQLEKSRLLSDRFSAERPKGSFSTLEIQRTEQGDSAMYLCASSQFGQGNEKLFFGSGTQLSVL.

V usage is TRBV20-1 and J usage is TRBJ2-1; the match to TRBD2 covers 11 bases. Per germline, CDR1 DFQATT and CDR2 SNEGSKA (reference sequence). J was trimmed by 2 bases and V by 2 bases; bases with no gene match: 8. The CDR3 has 17 residues. In DNA, the CDR3 is TGCAGTGCTAGATCCCTTACTAGCGGGAGTGCCTACAATGAGCAGTTCTTC. This sequence encodes CSARSLTSGSAYNEQFF.

This clonotype was recorded at least ten times. V usage is TRBV2 and J usage is TRBJ2-2, with D perhaps TRBD1 (6 bases). The germline V gene encodes CDR1 SNHLY and CDR2 FYNNEI. The CDR3 has 16 residues. The V and J ends lost 7 bases and 0 bases respectively, with 15 bases between them. CDR3: CASNEARTANTGELFF. DNA for the CDR3: TGTGCCAGCAATGAGGCCAGGACAGCGAACACCGGGGAGCTGTTTTTT.

This clonotype was counted ten times or more. The V gene is TRBV14, the J gene TRBJ1-1, with D perhaps matching TRBD1 (6 bases). The germline CDR1 and CDR2 sequences are SGHDN and FVKESK. V lost 4 bases to trimming and J lost 0 bases, with 21 bases between them. The CDR3 runs 18 residues. CDR3 bases: TGTGCCAGCAGCCTAGGGACACGCATTAGAGGCGTGAACACTGAAGCTTTCTTT. This sequence encodes CASSLGTRIRGVNTEAFF. The variable domain in full, with the rest retrieved from reference TRBV14 and TRBJ1-1, is EAGVTQFPSHSVIEKGQTVTLRCDPISGHDNLYWYRRVMGKEIKFLLHFVKESKQDESGMPNNRFLAERTGGTYSTLKVQPAELEDSGVYFCASSLGTRIRGVNTEAFFGQGTRLTVV.